A single sample gave rise to the 16 T cell receptor beta chains below, sequenced in a study of T cells in Graves' hyperthyroidism and ophthalmopathy. RNA transcripts provided the source from which TCR beta CDR3 regions were amplified. The HTBI primer set drove a first-round RT-PCR of the TCR CDR3. TCRdb reprocessed the multiplex PCR reads via MiXCR and lists one record per CDR3 protein. The repertoire consists of hundreds of thousands of distinct CDR3 sequences, with less than 25% occurring once and the leading ten covering over 30%. The sample comprised blood. These receptors were taken from a man under 40 with Graves' ophthalmopathy.

The CDR3: CASSPGTALNSPLHF. DNA of the CDR3: TGTGCCAGCAGCCCCGGGACAGCCCTTAATTCACCCCTCCACTTT. The rearrangement uses TRBV7-8 and TRBJ1-6, with TRBD1 matching 7 bases. The V segment lost 5 bases and the J segment 6 bases; nucleotides outside the gene matches: 7. This CDR3 spans 15 amino acids. The germline V gene encodes CDR1 SGHVS and CDR2 FQNEAQ.

There are many counts of this clonotype. The chain carries TRBV7-2 and TRBJ2-5, with 7 bases that match TRBD2. The germline V gene has CDR1 SGHTA and CDR2 FQGNSA. CDR3 length: 15 residues. V trimming: 0 bases; J trimming: 5 bases; junction bases outside the gene matches: 6. The CDR3 protein is CASSLAGRGGETQYF. In nucleotides, the CDR3 is TGTGCCAGCAGCTTAGCGGGGAGGGGAGGGGAGACCCAGTACTTC.

The chain employs TRBV15 and TRBJ1-6; D is uncertain. The germline V and J ends were trimmed by 0 bases and 7 bases, with 10 bases remaining between them. Germline V gives CDR1 LNHNV, CDR2 YYDKDF (reference sequence). The CDR3 totals 15 residues. CDR3 nucleotide sequence: TGTGCCACCAGCAGAGAAGGCCCGGGCAATTCACCCCTCCACTTT. Translating it yields CATSREGPGNSPLHF.

CDR3 sequence reads: CASSLNTYEQYF. CDR3 nucleotide sequence: TGTGCCAGCAGTTTAAATACCTACGAGCAGTACTTC. The rearrangement links TRBV12-3 or TRBV12-4 to TRBJ2-7; D call uncertain. V shed 2 bases and J shed 2 bases, with 4 bases lying between them. The CDR3 covers 12 residues.

The V call is TRBV4-1, the J call TRBJ1-3; D not certain. With 0 bases removed from V and 4 bases from J, the gap between germline ends came to 13 bases. The germline CDR1 and CDR2 sequences are MGHRA and YSYEKL. The CDR3 length is 16 residues. In nucleotides, the CDR3 is TGCGCCAGCAGCCAAGATCGATTGGGATCCGGAAACACCATATATTTT. This codes for CASSQDRLGSGNTIYF.

This clonotype came up a few times. The chain is built from TRBV6-1 and TRBJ2-2; 9 bases are shared with TRBD2. The V gene end was trimmed by 5 bases and the J gene end by 4 bases; junction bases not matched to a gene: 8. Per the germline V gene, CDR1 is MNHNS and CDR2 is SASEGT. The CDR3 totals 16 residues. This chain's CDR3 is CASSPGLASGTGELFF. DNA of the CDR3: TGTGCCAGCAGTCCTGGACTAGCGTCTGGCACCGGGGAGCTGTTTTTT.

Note on this clonotype: Possible read error: a much larger clone is one base away. The genes are TRBV20-1 and TRBJ2-7; 8 bases map to TRBD2. The V gene end was trimmed by 5 bases and the J gene end by 3 bases; junction bases not matched to a gene: 12. The CDR3 has 15 amino acids. The germline V gene encodes CDR1 DFQATT and CDR2 SNEGSKA (reference sequence). CDR3 protein: CSAFVSSGPDYEQYF. The CDR3 DNA is TGCAGTGCTTTCGTTTCTAGCGGGCCTGACTACGAGCAGTACTTC.

This clonotype showed up many times. J is TRBJ2-1 and V is TRBV7-2, with unresolved D. Trimming took off 3 bases at V and 6 bases at J, with 9 bases between the two ends. CDR1 is SGHTA and CDR2 is FQGNSA in the germline V gene. CDR3 length: 13 amino acids. The CDR3, as DNA: TGTGCCAGCAGCTTTATCGAGTTCAATGAGCAGTTCTTC. This encodes CASSFIEFNEQFF.

There are many counts of this clonotype. The gene calls are TRBV2 and TRBJ2-3; no firm D call. The CDR3 has 15 amino acids. Trimming removed 8 bases at V and 0 bases at J, with 15 bases between. Per the germline V gene, CDR1 is SNHLY and CDR2 is FYNNEI. The CDR3 nucleotides are TGTGCCAGCGCCGGCGGCTACCCAAGCACAGATACGCAGTATTTT. This translates into CASAGGYPSTDTQYF.

CDR3 sequence reads: CAISESSGSGTGELFF. CDR3 in DNA: TGTGCCATCAGTGAGTCGAGCGGGAGCGGGACCGGGGAGCTGTTTTTT. This chain joins TRBV10-3 and TRBJ2-2, with TRBD2 matching over 8 bases. The ends lost 0 bases at V and 5 bases at J; junction bases unmatched: 5. This CDR3 has 16 amino acids. Germline V gives CDR1 ENHRY, CDR2 SYGVKD.

This clonotype was observed a few times. The gene calls are TRBV5-1 and TRBJ2-2, with D maybe TRBD1 (5 bases). The V gene lost 5 bases and the J gene lost 0 bases, with 11 bases spanning the gap. CDR3 size: 15 residues. CDR1 is SGHRS, CDR2 YFSETQ, per germline. CDR3 coding DNA: TGCGCCAGCAGACGACAGTCCGCGAACACCGGGGAGCTGTTTTTT. Encoded protein: CASRRQSANTGELFF.

J is TRBJ2-7 and V is TRBV20-1; 8 bases are shared with TRBD1. Trimming took 5 bases from V and 5 from J; bases not matched to a gene: 11. This CDR3 is 14 amino acids long. Per germline, CDR1 DFQATT and CDR2 SNEGSKA (reference sequence). The DNA for the CDR3 is TGCAGTGCTTACAGGACAGGGCGTAACCACGAGCAGTACTTC. Protein sequence: CSAYRTGRNHEQYF.

Points on this clonotype: A much larger clone differs by one base, so this may be a read error. V and J are TRBV28 and TRBJ2-7; 12 bases map to TRBD2. This CDR3 region has 16 residues. CDR1 and CDR2 (germline): MDHEN, SYDVKM. CDR3 DNA: TGTGCCGGCAGTTCCTGGACTAGCGGGATCTCCTACGAGCAGTACTTC. It translates to CAGSSWTSGISYEQYF.

In its sample, this clonotype was seen a few times. The genes are TRBV28 and TRBJ1-6; 7 bases line up with TRBD1. The germline gives CDR1 MDHEN, CDR2 SYDVKM. J lost 0 bases, V lost 8 bases, and 10 bases had no gene match. There are 17 residues in the CDR3. CDR3 DNA: TGTGCCAGCCTCGGCAACAGGGACAGCTCCTATAATTCACCCCTCCACTTT. This encodes CASLGNRDSSYNSPLHF.

The chain joins TRBV12-3 or TRBV12-4 to TRBJ1-3; no clear D. The V gene lost 3 bases and the J gene lost 3 bases, with 18 bases spanning the gap. This CDR3 contains 17 residues. The CDR3 coding sequence is TGTGCCAGCAGTTTCTTTGGGTCACTATCTTTTGGAAACACCATATATTTT. Its translation: CASSFFGSLSFGNTIYF.

The V gene is TRBV12-3 or TRBV12-4, the J gene TRBJ2-7; 8 nucleotides line up with TRBD1. Trimming took 1 base from V and 2 from J; bases not matched to a gene: 4. This CDR3 comprises 15 residues. The CDR3 sequence is CASSLDRDRTYEQYF. CDR3 nucleotide sequence: TGTGCCAGCAGTTTAGACCGGGACAGGACCTACGAGCAGTACTTC.